These T cell receptor beta chains were read from a single sample in a study of blood T cell repertoires in COVID-19. TCRdb's table, derived via immunoSEQ multiplex PCR, lists solely in-frame clones and lacks some. The table includes 250,000 to 300,000 clones, roughly nine tenths detected once. Sequenced sample: peripheral blood. These receptors were taken from a man between 18 and 29 years old with active or convalescent COVID-19. Both conserved end residues are part of each CDR3. D genes are given only for firm matches. Rows give clone size only sometimes, using once, few, many, or a class for an expanded clone.

J gene,V gene,clone size,D gene,CDR3 DNA,CDR3 protein
TRBJ1-6,TRBV24-1,NA,NA,TGTGCCACCAGTGAAAACGAGGGCGCGGTTAAGGGCTCACCCCTCCACTTT,CATSENEGAVKGSPLHF
TRBJ1-4,TRBV6-2/TRBV6-3,NA,NA,TGTGCCAGCAGTTATCCAGGAGAAAAACTGTTTTTT,CASSYPGEKLFF
TRBJ2-4,TRBV7-9,NA,TRBD2,TGTGCCAGCAGCCAAACTCACGCCGGGGGAGGGTACATTCAGTACTTC,CASSQTHAGGGYIQYF
TRBJ2-7,TRBV7-6,NA,NA,TGTGCCAGCAGCTCCGCCGCCCAGACAGGATACGAGCAGTACTTC,CASSSAAQTGYEQYF
TRBJ2-5,TRBV2,NA,NA,TGTGCCAGCGGGTGGTGGGAGGACCAAGAGACCCAGTACTTC,CASGWWEDQETQYF
TRBJ1-5,TRBV6-1,NA,NA,TGTGCCAGCAGTGACAGGGATAGCAATCAGCCCCAGCATTTT,CASSDRDSNQPQHF
TRBJ2-7,TRBV11-2,NA,NA,TGTGCCAGCAGCTTTTGGGGGCCCTACGAGCAGTACTTC,CASSFWGPYEQYF
TRBJ1-1,TRBV5-4,few,NA,TGTGCCAGCAGCTTGGGTACGGGGGGATCAAAGAACACTGAAGCTTTCTTT,CASSLGTGGSKNTEAFF
TRBJ2-3,TRBV6-5,NA,TRBD1,TGTGCCAGCAGGGACAGGGGGCGCCTCACAGATACGCAGTATTTT,CASRDRGRLTDTQYF
TRBJ1-2,TRBV27,NA,NA,TGTGCCAGCAGTTGGGCAGGGGCGACGGCTGGCTACACCTTC,CASSWAGATAGYTF
TRBJ2-2,TRBV5-1,NA,NA,TGCGCCAGCACCCCCACAGGGAGTTTTGGGGAGCTGTTTTTT,CASTPTGSFGELFF
TRBJ1-5,TRBV6-5,once,NA,TGTGCCAGCGGGGGCAGGGATCAGCCCCAGCATTTT,CASGGRDQPQHF
TRBJ2-7,TRBV10-1,few,NA,TGCGCCAGCAGTGAAGCGGTGAAGGGAGAGCAGTACTTC,CASSEAVKGEQYF
TRBJ2-7,TRBV7-2,NA,TRBD2,TGTGCCAGCAGCTACTTCCTAGCGGGAAGAAAGGACGAGCAGTACTTC,CASSYFLAGRKDEQYF
TRBJ1-2,TRBV5-1,few,NA,TGCGCCAGCGGAGGCATCTCCTATGGCTACACCTTC,CASGGISYGYTF
TRBJ1-1,TRBV20-1,once,NA,TGCAGTGCCGAGAGGAGGACTGAAGCTTTCTTT,CSAERRTEAFF
TRBJ2-7,TRBV3-1/TRBV3-2,NA,NA,TGTGCCAGCAGCCACGCTTCCGGGAGATACGAGCAGTACTTC,CASSHASGRYEQYF
TRBJ2-1,TRBV28,once,TRBD2,TGTGCCAGCAGGTCCCAGGCGGGAGGGTTGTATGAGCAGTTCTTC,CASRSQAGGLYEQFF
TRBJ1-4,TRBV18,NA,NA,TGTGCCAGCTCACGCGGTCAGGGCATAAGTAATGAAAAACTGTTTTTT,CASSRGQGISNEKLFF
TRBJ2-2,TRBV6-5,few,NA,TGTGCCAGCAGACTCTACGGAGCGAACACCGGGGAGCTGTTTTTT,CASRLYGANTGELFF
TRBJ2-2,TRBV5-1,once,TRBD2,TGCGCCAGCAGCCCGCCCAGAGCGGGAGTGGACACCGGGGAGCTGTTTTTT,CASSPPRAGVDTGELFF
TRBJ1-2,TRBV28,once,TRBD1,TGTGCCAGCAGGCCGGGACAGGGGCTGATGAACTATGGCTACACCTTC,CASRPGQGLMNYGYTF
TRBJ2-1,TRBV19,NA,TRBD1,TGTGCCAGTAGTATACAGGGGGTCTGTGAGCAGTTCTTC,CASSIQGVCEQFF
TRBJ1-4,TRBV29-1,NA,NA,TGCAGCGTTGAAGATGACGGAGGAGCAACTAATGAAAAACTGTTTTTT,CSVEDDGGATNEKLFF
TRBJ2-5,TRBV3-1/TRBV3-2,NA,TRBD2,TGTGCCAGTCGCGACTTTAGCGGGAGGGAGACCCAGTACTTC,CASRDFSGRETQYF
TRBJ1-4,TRBV28,NA,TRBD1,TGTGCCAGCAGGCCTCCTGGACAGGGCAGATATGAAAAACTGTTTTTT,CASRPPGQGRYEKLFF
TRBJ1-1,TRBV10-3,NA,TRBD1,TGTGCCATCTGGGGACAGCCCATGAACACTGAAGCTTTCTTT,CAIWGQPMNTEAFF
TRBJ1-1,TRBV7-2,few,TRBD1,TGTGCCAGCAGCCGCGAACGACCGGGACAGACGACGAACACTGAAGCTTTCTTT,CASSRERPGQTTNTEAFF
TRBJ1-1,TRBV5-4,NA,NA,TGTGCCAGCAAGGGGGGGGTGAACACTGAAGCTTTCTTT,CASKGGVNTEAFF
TRBJ2-3,TRBV24-1,NA,TRBD1,TGTGCCACCAGTGATTTGATCGGACAGGGCTTGGCAGATACGCAGTATTTT,CATSDLIGQGLADTQYF
TRBJ2-2,TRBV4-3,NA,NA,TGCGCCAGCAGCCAAGGCCGGGAGTCGGGCACCGGGGAGCTGTTTTTT,CASSQGRESGTGELFF
TRBJ1-2,TRBV24-1,NA,NA,TGTGCCACCCAGGCAGGCCAAGACTATGGCTACACCTTC,CATQAGQDYGYTF
TRBJ2-3,TRBV14,NA,NA,TGTGCCAGCAGCCAATGGCGCACGGGGTCGTATCACACAGATACGCAGTATTTT,CASSQWRTGSYHTDTQYF
TRBJ1-4,TRBV28,NA,TRBD1,TGTGCCAGCAGTAGAAGGACAGGGGGGAGAGCTAATGAAAAACTGTTTTTT,CASSRRTGGRANEKLFF
TRBJ2-1,TRBV9,NA,TRBD2,TGTGCCTCGCTACTAGCGGGGGGTGTGGGTGAGCAGTTCTTC,CASLLAGGVGEQFF
TRBJ2-7,TRBV30,NA,TRBD1,TGTGCCTGGAGTCCCGGGACAGGGGCGGACGAGCAGTACTTC,CAWSPGTGADEQYF
TRBJ2-7,TRBV12-5,once,TRBD2,TGTGCTAGTGGTCCTGGACTAGCCGACACCTACGAGCAGTACTTC,CASGPGLADTYEQYF
TRBJ1-4,TRBV5-6,NA,TRBD1,TGTGCCAGCAGCCGTGGACAGGCCACCGAAAAACTGTTTTTT,CASSRGQATEKLFF
TRBJ1-3,TRBV19,NA,NA,TGTGCCAGTGCGCGGGGGGGCTCTGGAAACACCATATATTTT,CASARGGSGNTIYF
TRBJ1-2,TRBV10-3,NA,TRBD1,TGTGCCATCAGTGAGTCGGGACAGGGAATTGATGGCTACACCTTC,CAISESGQGIDGYTF
TRBJ1-5,TRBV19,NA,NA,TGTGCCAGTGGAGGACGGACTGCAAATCAGCCCCAGCATTTT,CASGGRTANQPQHF
TRBJ2-1,TRBV9,NA,TRBD2,TGTGCCAGCAGCGTAGGTGGCGGGAGGTCCTACAATGAGCAGTTCTTC,CASSVGGGRSYNEQFF